This entry is about one T cell receptor (beta chain). Methods used by the authors: How many nucleated cells were present was estimated from reference gene primer amplification. Assay used: immunoSEQ multiplex PCR; TCRdb lists only in-frame clones, some missing. V, J and clone size reflect that table, while D and trimming were determined from the DNA. The sample records 77,000 or so clones, around 72% being singletons. Trimming pared 0 bases from V and 2 bases from J, leaving 9 bases between. The length of the CDR3 is 15 residues. Germline CDR1 is LGHNA and CDR2 is YSLEER. The data stem from a study of blood T cell repertoires in COVID-19. Overall study: T cells, B-cell-depleted T cells, or PBMCs provided the cDNA or gDNA that served as material.

Input material: peripheral blood. The sequence was collected from a human donor with acute or convalescent COVID-19. The donor label of this sample is uncertain. The J gene is TRBJ2-3, the V gene TRBV4-3; D is unclear. The CDR3 bases are TGCGCCAGCAGCCAAGATGCCAGGTACACAGATACGCAGTATTTT. Its protein product is CASSQDARYTDTQYF.